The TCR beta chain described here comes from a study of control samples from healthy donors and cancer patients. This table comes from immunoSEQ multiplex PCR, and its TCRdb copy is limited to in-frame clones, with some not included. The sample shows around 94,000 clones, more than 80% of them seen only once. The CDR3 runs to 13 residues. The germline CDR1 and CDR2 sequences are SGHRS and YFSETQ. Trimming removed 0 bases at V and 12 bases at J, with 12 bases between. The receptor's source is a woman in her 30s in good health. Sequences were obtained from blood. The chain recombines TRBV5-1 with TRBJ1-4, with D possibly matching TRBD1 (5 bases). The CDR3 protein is CASSLAPGGELFF. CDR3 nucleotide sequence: TGCGCCAGCAGCTTGGCCCCGGGGGGGGAACTGTTTTTT.